This T cell receptor beta chain originates from a study of blood T cell repertoires in COVID-19 (dated by TCRdb to 2020 to 2022). As for the study more broadly: Collaborator samples came from the United States, Italy and Spain and covered acute and convalescent phases of COVID-19. The prospective study material was composed of cDNA or gDNA derived from T cells, B-cell-depleted T cells, or PBMCs. The dataset comprised deeply sampled blood TCRbeta repertoires from subjects exposed to, actively infected with, or recovered from COVID-19. A freely available public database, intended as a resource for researchers studying the immune response to SARS-CoV-2, is where the repertoires were released. The samples were drawn from the first 160 participants of the ongoing ImmuneRACE study and from some 1,300 subjects provided by 6 global collaborators. Sample metadata almost always included a de-identified subject ID, COVID-19 status, age in years and sex. Where available, HLA class I and class II types were taken from metadata supplied by the sample provider and were not determined by assay-based typing. Study-level results and caveats: How much clinical and demographic metadata was included differed by source and by participant, and the metadata was provided uncurated.

TCRbeta CDR3 regions were amplified from genomic DNA using the immunoSEQ Assay, a bias-controlled multiplex PCR. In the authors' own workflow: The number of nucleated cells in each sample was estimated by amplification of reference gene primers within the assay. To quantify the absolute abundance of each unique TCRbeta CDR3 rearrangement, sequence reads were collapsed and filtered. For each sample, productive Simpson clonality was calculated by taking the square root of Simpson's diversity index across productive rearrangements. TCRdb limited this immuneACCESS table to in-frame rearrangements with V and J called. A share of clones is missing; checked studies link under half to unresolved V genes, and the rest is unexplained. That table furnishes V, J and clone size, whereas the DNA furnished D and trimming. The sample table contains around 230,000 clones; only one count was recorded for roughly 86% of them. The top ten clones comprise 10% of the sample.

This clone was observed a single time. The specificity of this receptor is unknown. No quality values exist for individual bases; no much larger clone is one base distant. The junction carries 9 bases between V and J, which are trimmed by 3 bases and 1 base respectively. The germline V gene provides CDR1 SGHAT and CDR2 FQNNGV. The CDR3 numbers 14 residues from cysteine through phenylalanine. Only the CDR3 DNA stays, 42 bases, in frame from base 1. Participants in the prospective study were enrolled through a virtual design, were aged roughly 18 to 95 years, and lived in about two dozen United States geographic areas. In the prospective study, participants were assigned to cohorts based on the clinical history participants reported in a screening survey and a study questionnaire. In the prospective study, mobile phlebotomists collected whole blood, serum and a nasopharyngeal or oropharyngeal swab from each participant. Prospective study participants could optionally give additional blood draws and questionnaires over an approximately 2-month period. Blood samples from the prospective study were shipped frozen or at room temperature prior to DNA extraction.

The sequence joins TRBV11-2 to TRBJ1-1; tentative D gene TRBD1, with 5 bases matching. This TCR came from a young man with acute COVID-19. The sample taken for sequencing was PBMCs or T cells enriched from blood (not recorded which). The CDR3 reads as follows: CASSLRQGNTEAFF. The DNA sequence is as follows: TGTGCCAGCAGCTTGAGGCAGGGGAACACTGAAGCTTTCTTT.